The 5 T cell receptor beta chains below were found in one sample sequenced in a study of blood T cell repertoires in COVID-19. Using immunoSEQ multiplex PCR, the repertoire was profiled, and TCRdb retains in-frame clones only, with some absent. Of under 250,000 clones listed, roughly three quarters are singletons. The sequenced sample was peripheral blood. Receptors were obtained from a woman in her thirties or forties with COVID-19, enrolled during active disease.

The chain employs TRBV3-1 (or the pseudogene TRBV3-2) and TRBJ1-3; a weak D match, TRBD1 (6 bases). V lost 1 base and J lost 0, with 7 bases in between. The CDR3 has 15 amino acids. Germline V lookup: CDR1 LGHDT, CDR2 YNNKEL (reference sequence). The CDR3 DNA reads TGTGCCAGCAGCCAAGGGACAGCCTCTGGAAACACCATATATTTT. It translates to CASSQGTASGNTIYF.

The chain uses TRBV12-3 or TRBV12-4 and TRBJ1-1; D unresolved. The CDR3 has 12 amino acids. Trimming pared 5 bases from V and 5 bases from J, leaving 9 bases between. The DNA of the CDR3 is TGTGCCAGCAGTACCCGAGGGACTGAAGCTTTCTTT. Translating gives CASSTRGTEAFF.

V is TRBV30 and J is TRBJ1-5, with D perhaps TRBD1 (6 bases). The CDR3 is made up of 13 amino acids. Germline-derived CDR1 and CDR2 are GTSNPN and SVGIG (reference sequence). V was cut by 5 bases and J by 0 bases, with 8 bases left in between. The CDR3 loop is CAWGQNSNQPQHF. CDR3 nucleotide sequence: TGTGCCTGGGGACAGAATAGCAATCAGCCCCAGCATTTT. Full variable domain (missing parts from reference TRBV30 and TRBJ1-5): SQTIHQWPATLVQPVGSPLSLECTVEGTSNPNLYWYRQAAGRGLQLLFYSVGIGQISSEVPQNLSASRPQDRQFILSSKKLLLSDSGFYLCAWGQNSNQPQHFGDGTRLSIL.

The chain combines TRBV18 with TRBJ2-7; TRBD2 agrees at 7 bases. CDR3 length: 13 residues. Trimming at V came to 3 bases and at J to 4 bases, leaving 3 bases not matched to a gene. In germline, CDR1 is KGHSH, CDR2 LQKENI. The CDR3 region has the DNA TGTGCCAGCTCACCCGGGGAGGGTTACGAGCAGTACTTC. Its protein product is CASSPGEGYEQYF.

The rearrangement joins TRBV12-3 or TRBV12-4 to TRBJ1-2; 9 bases fit TRBD1. The CDR3 is 13 residues long. J lost 8 bases, V lost 8 bases, and 9 bases had no gene match. Here the CDR3 DNA reads TGTGCCAGCGGCCCGGGACAGGGTAGGGGCTACACCTTC. It specifies CASGPGQGRGYTF.